This T cell receptor (beta chain) came from a study of blood T cell repertoires in COVID-19. Study at large: Nucleic acid was either cDNA or gDNA, and it came from T cells, B-cell-depleted T cells, or PBMCs.

Clones were read by immunoSEQ multiplex PCR, and TCRdb kept only the in-frame ones, dropping some. The data hold 85,000 to 95,000 clones, with more than 75% observed a single time. The CDR3 spans 14 residues. The germline V gene encodes CDR1 SGDLS and CDR2 YYNGEE. V lost 1 base and J lost 9; bases outside the gene matches: 6. The sequenced sample consisted of peripheral blood. The V gene is TRBV9, the J gene TRBJ2-1, with 8 bases that match TRBD2. The clonotype was recovered from a woman older than 75 with acute or convalescent COVID-19. This chain's CDR3 is CASSVQAGALEQFF. The DNA for the CDR3 is TGTGCCAGCAGCGTACAAGCGGGGGCCCTTGAGCAGTTCTTC. Complete variable domain (other parts from reference TRBV9 and TRBJ2-1): DSGVTQTPKHLITATGQRVTLRCSPRSGDLSVYWYQQSLDQGLQFLIQYYNGEERAKGNILERFSAQQFPDLHSELNLSSLELGDSALYFCASSVQAGALEQFFGPGTRLTVL.